This T cell receptor (beta chain) stems from a study of regulatory T cells in long-lasting Graves disease. Investigators prepared the TCR beta libraries by applying iRepertoire HTBI primers and Arm-PCR of CDR3 regions. TCRdb passed the multiplex PCR reads through MiXCR, listing each CDR3 protein once. The repertoire holds a few hundred thousand distinct CDR3 sequences, 12% seen once, with 18% in the top ten. J was trimmed by 8 bases and V by 0 bases; bases with no gene match: 7. The CDR3 sequence is 14 residues long. Germline-derived CDR1 and CDR2 are DFQATT and SNEGSKA (reference sequence). The sample's time point: newly diagnosed GD, antithyroid drugs for less than 3 months. From RNA extracted from PBMCs, the TCR library was made. The patients were drawn from one endocrinology department in Xi'an, China. This clonotype was counted ten times or more. The same data also contributed to another study, on T cells in Graves' hyperthyroidism and ophthalmopathy. Per that paper: Blood also carried most thyroid clonotypes expanded above 0.001.

This specimen consisted of peripheral blood mononuclear cells (PBMCs), obtained at new diagnosis, from a patient treated with antithyroid drugs. The genes are TRBV20-1 and TRBJ2-1; TRBD1 matches at 7 bases. This TCR was sampled from a woman younger than 30 with Graves disease. The CDR3 sequence: CSARDTRGQYEQFF. The DNA of the CDR3 is TGCAGTGCTAGAGATACGAGGGGGCAATATGAGCAGTTCTTC.